This T cell receptor (beta chain) was observed in a study of CD8 T cells in Susac syndrome. This CDR3 is built from 13 residues. Germline CDR1 reads SGHTA; CDR2 reads FQGNSA. V shed 2 bases and J shed 3 bases, with 8 bases lying between them. It was with random hexamers that about 0.45 to 1 ug RNA was reverse transcribed. TCRdb fed the immunoSEQ multiplex PCR reads into MiXCR, producing one record per CDR3 protein. This table holds about 80,000 distinct CDR3 sequences, approximately 94% found once. The sequencing sample was made of CD4+ T cells from PBMCs. This TCR came from a human donor with Susac syndrome. The chain has TRBV7-2 and TRBJ2-7; no clear D. The CDR3 sequence: CASSLLQSYEQYF. CDR3 nucleotide sequence: TGTGCCAGCAGCTTATTACAGAGCTACGAGCAGTACTTC.